These 6 T cell receptor beta chains share one sample of origin, sequenced in a study of Graves' ophthalmopathy and Graves' hyperthyroidism. CDR3 regions of TCR beta were amplified from RNA transcripts. An opening RT-PCR round employed HTBI primers and preceded a second-round multiplex PCR. TCRdb independently ran MiXCR on the multiplex PCR reads; one entry per CDR3 protein. Of some 380,000 distinct CDR3 sequences listed, 15% are singletons. Material for sequencing was peripheral blood. The receptors shown here come from a woman aged 18-35 years with stable Graves' hyperthyroidism.

This clonotype was recorded many times. The rearrangement uses TRBV15 and TRBJ1-5, with D uncertain. The germline V gene encodes CDR1 LNHNV and CDR2 YYDKDF (reference sequence). The ends were cut back, 0 bases at V and 1 base at J, with 19 bases in the middle. This CDR3 is built from 19 residues. The DNA for the CDR3 is TGTGCCACCAGCAGAGATTTGGGTCCGGTCCCCGGGAGCAATCAGCCCCAGCATTTT. The encoded protein is CATSRDLGPVPGSNQPQHF. The full variable domain, rest sourced from reference TRBV15 and TRBJ1-5, is DAMVIQNPRYQVTQFGKPVTLSCSQTLNHNVMYWYQQKSSQAPKLLFHYYDKDFNNEADTPDNFQSRRPNTSFCFLDIRSPGLGDTAMYLCATSRDLGPVPGSNQPQHFGDGTRLSIL.

This clonotype was found a few times. The chain uses TRBV28 and TRBJ2-2; 10 bases fit TRBD1. This CDR3 is built from 15 residues. The germline V gene has CDR1 MDHEN and CDR2 SYDVKM. V lost 8 bases to trimming and J lost 5 bases; unmatched junction nucleotides: 8. CDR3 nucleotide sequence: TGTGCCAGCTACGGACAGGGGGGTCGGACCGGGGAGCTGTTTTTT. The encoded protein is CASYGQGGRTGELFF.

This clonotype turned up a few times. This rearrangement joins TRBV7-9 to TRBJ2-7; 10 bases are a match to TRBD2. V shed 2 bases and J 1 base; nucleotides not matched to a gene: 5. Looked up from germline, CDR1 is SEHNR and CDR2 is FQNEAQ (reference sequence). The CDR3 is 16 amino acids. The CDR3 bases are TGTGCCAGCAGCTTAATTAGCGGGGGGCTTTCCTACGAGCAGTACTTC. This sequence encodes CASSLISGGLSYEQYF.

The rearrangement uses TRBV6-1 and TRBJ1-5; 7 bases are a match to TRBD1. The CDR3 covers 14 residues. In germline, CDR1 is MNHNS, CDR2 SASEGT. V shed 8 bases and J 3 bases; nucleotides not matched to a gene: 7. This CDR3 reads CASYRGPYNQPQHF. CDR3 DNA sequence: TGTGCCAGCTACAGGGGACCCTACAATCAGCCCCAGCATTTT.

This clonotype has a handful of counts. This could be a read error, since a much larger clone is one nucleotide away. Without the conserved terminal phenylalanine or tryptophan, this CDR3 likely stems from a read error. The chain couples TRBV7-9 to TRBJ2-7; D remains ambiguous. CDR1 and CDR2 (germline): SEHNR, FQNEAQ (reference sequence). CDR3 size: 12 residues. Trimming removed 1 base from V and 7 bases from J, with 8 bases in between. CDR3 amino acids: CASSLGFQEQYS. The CDR3 DNA is TGTGCCAGCAGCTTAGGTTTCCAGGAGCAGTACTCC.

This clonotype was counted at least ten times. This rearrangement joins TRBV27 to TRBJ1-1, with 7 nucleotides matching TRBD1. CDR3 length: 15 residues. The V segment lost 6 bases and the J segment 5 bases; nucleotides outside the gene matches: 12. From germline, CDR1 is MNHEY and CDR2 SMNVEV (reference sequence). CDR3 bases: TGTGCCAGCAGAAGTCTTAACAGGGGAGGGACTGAAGCTTTCTTT. Amino acid sequence: CASRSLNRGGTEAFF.